The T cell receptor (beta chain) described here comes from a study of shared clonotypes between healthy human individuals. The ends were cut back, 1 base at V and 11 bases at J, with 18 bases in the middle. CDR1 SGHDT and CDR2 YYEEEE come from the germline V gene. This CDR3 is built from 14 residues. Here immunoSEQ multiplex PCR was the method, and the copy in TCRdb shows in-frame clones only, minus some. The sample yields some 600,000 clones, 90% to 97% seen once. CD8 cells classed as naive were CD45RO-negative and positively selected for CCR7, excluding terminally differentiated effector memory CD45RA+ cells.

The sample was naive CD8+ T cells sorted from blood. The chain employs TRBV5-6 and TRBJ2-5; unclear D gene. This receptor was identified in a young woman in good health. CDR3 amino acids: CASSLSLVEREQYF. Written as DNA, the CDR3 is TGTGCCAGCAGCTTGTCTCTGGTCGAGCGAGAGCAGTACTTC. Drawing the rest from reference TRBV5-6 and TRBJ2-5, the complete variable domain is DAGVTQSPTHLIKTRGQQVTLRCSPKSGHDTVSWYQQALGQGPQFIFQYYEEEERQRGNFPDRFSGHQFPNYSSELNVNALLLGDSALYLCASSLSLVEREQYFGPGTRLLVL.